A single sample gave rise to the 21 T cell receptor beta chains below, sequenced in a study of T-cell memory formation after mild COVID-19. Each CDR3 protein gets one entry after TCRdb re-called the 5' RACE reads with MiXCR. The sample contains around 200,000 distinct CDR3 sequences, about 21% of which appear only once. The specimen was PBMCs or a T cell subset sorted from them (not recorded which). These receptors were obtained from an adult woman who had mild COVID-19 (a few samples of this study predate the infection). Cell type and time point are not known.

The rearrangement links TRBV15 to TRBJ2-5; the D gene is possibly TRBD2 (5 bases). V was cut by 0 bases and J by 2 bases, with 7 bases left in between. CDR3 size: 14 residues. CDR1 is LNHNV and CDR2 is YYDKDF in the germline V gene (reference sequence). CDR3 in DNA: TGTGCCACCAGCAGAGAGAGAGGGCAAGAGACCCAGTACTTC. Translation gives CATSRERGQETQYF.

The chain joins TRBV20-1 to TRBJ2-5; 9 positions match TRBD2. J gave up 2 bases and V 0 bases, and 4 bases lay outside the gene matches. Germline V lookup: CDR1 DFQATT, CDR2 SNEGSKA (reference sequence). This CDR3 has 15 amino acids. This chain's CDR3 is CSARDRLAAQETQYF. For the CDR3, the DNA is TGCAGTGCTAGAGATAGACTAGCGGCGCAAGAGACCCAGTACTTC.

This clonotype was observed a handful of times. The J gene is TRBJ2-7, the V gene TRBV5-1; D is unresolved. CDR3 size: 13 residues. Germline CDR1 is SGHRS and CDR2 is YFSETQ. Trimming left V 4 bases short and J 0 bases short, with 8 bases between. The CDR3 nucleotides are TGCGCCAGCAGCAGTGACGACTCCTACGAGCAGTACTTC. Protein sequence: CASSSDDSYEQYF.

The CDR3: CASSLIGARGRLELDTEAFF. The CDR3 region has the DNA TGTGCCAGCAGCTTAATAGGGGCTCGGGGGCGCCTTGAATTGGACACTGAAGCTTTCTTT. The chain joins TRBV7-9 to TRBJ1-1, with D perhaps matching TRBD1 (6 bases). The V gene lost 2 bases and the J gene lost 3 bases, with 28 bases spanning the gap. Germline V CDR1 and CDR2: SEHNR, FQNEAQ (reference sequence). This CDR3 has 20 residues. The full variable domain, its missing parts supplied by reference TRBV7-9 and TRBJ1-1, is DTGVSQNPRHKITKRGQNVTFRCDPISEHNRLYWYRQTLGQGPEFLTYFQNEAQLEKSRLLSDRFSAERPKGSFSTLEIQRTEQGDSAMYLCASSLIGARGRLELDTEAFFGQGTRLTVV.

V usage is TRBV27 and J usage is TRBJ2-4, with D perhaps matching TRBD2 (5 bases). This CDR3 has 17 residues. Trimming shortened V by 5 bases and J by 0 bases, and 17 bases separated the two germline ends. The V gene's germline CDR1 is MNHEY and CDR2 SMNVEV (reference sequence). The CDR3 protein is CASSPVPTTKAKNIQYF. CDR3 nucleotides: TGTGCCAGCAGTCCCGTCCCGACTACTAAAGCCAAAAACATTCAGTACTTC.

This clonotype has more than one count but fewer than ten. This chain uses TRBV7-3 with TRBJ1-1; a possible D gene is TRBD1 (6 bases). The CDR3 sequence is 16 residues long. Trimming left V 5 bases short and J 1 base short, with 17 bases between. The germline gives CDR1 SGHTA, CDR2 FQGTGA. The CDR3 region is CASSPKGGLRNTEAFF. In DNA, the CDR3 is TGTGCCAGCAGCCCAAAGGGGGGGCTACGGAACACTGAAGCTTTCTTT.

This clonotype showed up just a few times. V is TRBV7-9 and J is TRBJ2-5; TRBD2 aligns across 11 bases. The CDR3 consists of 16 residues. Per germline, CDR1 SEHNR and CDR2 FQNEAQ (reference sequence). With 4 bases clipped from V and 2 bases from J, the junction kept 6 bases outside the gene matches. The CDR3: CASSSLAGGTQETQYF. The CDR3 coding sequence is TGTGCCAGCAGCTCCCTAGCGGGAGGTACACAAGAGACCCAGTACTTC.

This clonotype was seen a handful of times. V gene TRBV5-1 combines with J gene TRBJ1-1; D call uncertain. The CDR3 runs to 13 residues. V gave up 5 bases and J gave up 1 base, with 9 bases separating them. Germline V gene lookup returns CDR1 SGHRS and CDR2 YFSETQ. This CDR3 reads CASRTEENTEAFF. The CDR3, as DNA: TGCGCCAGCAGAACGGAGGAGAACACTGAAGCTTTCTTT. Filled out from reference TRBV5-1 and TRBJ1-1, the complete variable domain reads KAGVTQTPRYLIKTRGQQVTLSCSPISGHRSVSWYQQTPGQGLQFLFEYFSETQRNKGNFPGRFSGRQFSNSRSEMNVSTLELGDSALYLCASRTEENTEAFFGQGTRLTVV.

This clonotype turned up a few times. The rearrangement joins TRBV27 to TRBJ2-2; the D is unclear. V was pared by 7 bases and J by 7 bases, with 10 bases between. This CDR3 has 12 amino acids. Germline-derived CDR1 and CDR2 are MNHEY and SMNVEV (reference sequence). CDR3 sequence (DNA): TGTGCCAGCATATCGCAGGTCGGGGAGCTGTTTTTT. This translates into CASISQVGELFF.

The gene calls are TRBV12-3 or TRBV12-4 and TRBJ1-3; D unresolved. The CDR3 has 14 residues. Trimming stripped 5 bases from V and 0 bases from J, with 8 bases between. CDR3 protein: CASSRIDSGNTIYF. CDR3 nucleotides: TGTGCCAGCAGTCGGATTGACTCTGGAAACACCATATATTTT.

There are a few counts of this clonotype. The V call is TRBV13, the J call TRBJ2-1; no firm D call. The germline V and J ends were trimmed by 0 bases and 0 bases, with 12 bases remaining between them. The CDR3 sequence is 17 residues long. Per germline, CDR1 PRHDT and CDR2 FYEKMQ (reference sequence). In nucleotides, the CDR3 is TGTGCCAGCAGCTTAGGCCCCGCGTATGGCTCCTACAATGAGCAGTTCTTC. This codes for CASSLGPAYGSYNEQFF. Together with reference TRBV13 and TRBJ2-1, the CDR3 gives the full variable domain: AAGVIQSPRHLIKEKRETATLKCYPIPRHDTVYWYQQGPGQDPQFLISFYEKMQSDKGSIPDRFSAQQFSDYHSELNMSSLELGDSALYFCASSLGPAYGSYNEQFFGPGTRLTVL.

The V gene is TRBV4-3, the J gene TRBJ1-1; 7 positions match TRBD1. The germline V gene has CDR1 LGHNA and CDR2 YSLEER. V shed 3 bases and J 0 bases; nucleotides not matched to a gene: 16. The CDR3 covers 19 residues. CDR3 nucleotides: TGCGCCAGCAGCCATAATACCGGGACAGACAATCCGATGAACACTGAAGCTTTCTTT. Encoded protein: CASSHNTGTDNPMNTEAFF.

This clonotype was detected only a few times. This chain links TRBV18 with TRBJ1-1, with D possibly TRBD1 on 6 matching bases. In germline, CDR1 is KGHSH, CDR2 LQKENI. CDR3 length: 18 amino acids. Deletions cut 0 bases from V and 3 bases from J, with 20 bases between. CDR3 loop: CASSPPPGHQRGDTEAFF. The CDR3 bases are TGTGCCAGCTCACCACCTCCGGGACACCAAAGAGGGGACACTGAAGCTTTCTTT.

The rearrangement joins TRBV4-3 to TRBJ2-1; possibly TRBD2 for D (5 bases). Trimming removed 0 bases at V and 4 bases at J, with 16 bases between. Germline lookup yields CDR1 LGHNA and CDR2 YSLEER. The CDR3 extends over 17 amino acids. CDR3 nucleotide sequence: TGCGCCAGCAGCCAAGATCCGGGGATTTGGTCATACAATGAGCAGTTCTTC. Its protein product is CASSQDPGIWSYNEQFF.

The chain has TRBV7-6 and TRBJ2-1; the match to TRBD2 covers 8 bases. Germline V gives CDR1 SGHVS, CDR2 FNYEAQ. Trimming at V came to 3 bases and at J to 15 bases, leaving 19 bases not matched to a gene. This CDR3 is built from 16 residues. CDR3 DNA: TGTGCCAGCAGCTTGGGATCGGGGGGGCCAGGGAGTACGTGGTTCTTC. Protein sequence: CASSLGSGGPGSTWFF. Filled out from reference TRBV7-6 and TRBJ2-1, the complete variable domain reads GAGVSQSPRYKVTKRGQDVALRCDPISGHVSLYWYRQALGQGPEFLTYFNYEAQQDKSGLPNDRFSAERPEGSISTLTIQRTEQRDSAMYRCASSLGSGGPGSTWFFGPGTRLTVL.

The rearrangement links TRBV6-4 to TRBJ2-1, with D perhaps assigned TRBD1 or TRBD2 (5 bases each). CDR3 length: 15 amino acids. V was pared by 5 bases and J by 4 bases, with 15 bases between. The V gene's germline CDR1 is MRHNA and CDR2 SNTAGT. The CDR3 region is CASSKRDGNYNEQFF. The CDR3 region has the DNA TGTGCCAGCAGTAAGAGGGACGGGAATTACAATGAGCAGTTCTTC.

The chain joins TRBV2 to TRBJ2-2, with a weak D call TRBD1 (6 bases). Germline CDR1 and CDR2: SNHLY and FYNNEI. V dropped 7 bases and J dropped 4 bases, with 13 bases sitting between them. The CDR3 length is 14 residues. The CDR3 here is CASTRGQRTGELFF. CDR3 bases: TGTGCCAGCACTAGAGGACAGCGCACCGGGGAGCTGTTTTTT. The full variable domain, its missing parts supplied by reference TRBV2 and TRBJ2-2, is EPEVTQTPSHQVTQMGQEVILRCVPISNHLYFYWYRQILGQKVEFLVSFYNNEISEKSEIFDDQFSVERPDGSNFTLKIRSTKLEDSAMYFCASTRGQRTGELFFGEGSRLTVL.

The CDR3 protein is CASSYATSGSIYEQFF. DNA for the CDR3: TGTGCCAGCAGCTATGCGACTAGCGGGAGTATCTATGAGCAGTTCTTC. This chain uses TRBV7-9 with TRBJ2-1, with 12 bases fitting TRBD2. With V trimmed by 4 bases and J by 8 bases, 9 bases remained unmatched. The CDR3 loop spans 16 amino acids. From germline, CDR1 is SEHNR and CDR2 FQNEAQ (reference sequence). The full variable domain, completed using reference TRBV7-9 and TRBJ2-1, is DTGVSQNPRHKITKRGQNVTFRCDPISEHNRLYWYRQTLGQGPEFLTYFQNEAQLEKSRLLSDRFSAERPKGSFSTLEIQRTEQGDSAMYLCASSYATSGSIYEQFFGPGTRLTVL.

There are a few counts of this clonotype. This sequence joins TRBV19 and TRBJ2-3, with 9 positions matching TRBD2. With 5 bases clipped from V and 5 bases from J, the junction kept 8 bases outside the gene matches. The germline CDR1 and CDR2 sequences are LNHDA and SQIVND (reference sequence). CDR3 length equals 15 residues. The CDR3 protein is CASSYGGGALDTQYF. In DNA, the CDR3 is TGTGCCAGTAGTTACGGCGGGGGGGCTTTAGATACGCAGTATTTT.

The V call is TRBV5-1, the J call TRBJ2-3; 7 positions agree with TRBD1. CDR1 and CDR2 from the germline V gene are SGHRS and YFSETQ. The J segment lost 1 base and the V segment lost 4 bases, leaving 12 bases of the junction unmatched. The CDR3 is 17 amino acids. In DNA, the CDR3 is TGCGCCAGCAGCCCTATACACAGCCAGGGGGGCACAGATACGCAGTATTTT. Its protein is CASSPIHSQGGTDTQYF.

This clonotype has only a few counts. The V call is TRBV4-3, the J call TRBJ2-7, with D perhaps TRBD2 (7 bases). Germline CDR1 reads LGHNA; CDR2 reads YSLEER. The CDR3 spans 17 residues. V was cut by 0 bases and J by 0 bases, with 15 bases left in between. This CDR3 reads CASSQDGGGPSSYEQYF. The CDR3 coding sequence is TGCGCCAGCAGCCAAGATGGGGGGGGCCCGAGCTCCTACGAGCAGTACTTC.